What follows are 18 T cell receptor beta chains derived from one specimen sequenced in a study of T-cell reconstitution after alpha-beta-depleted transplantation in children (dated by TCRdb to about 2016). Library generation was performed with PCR. Instrument used: Illumina HiSeq 2500. To normalize quantification of the TCRbeta repertoire, the TCR libraries were built with molecular barcoding that relied on unique molecular identifiers. TCRdb applied fastp at Q25 and MiXCR to the public reads, then kept only in-frame beta chains. Every entry covers one CDR3 protein and lists the most common genes and DNA from its rows. For this sample the table gives 640,000 or so distinct CDR3 sequences, of which roughly 15% were detected only once. The ten largest clones take up 1.1% of the sample. This sample comprised PBMCs from the stem cell graft donor, obtained from the stem cell graft. The receptors derive from a human donor who donated a stem cell graft to a child with acute myeloid leukemia.

Ten or more counts support this clonotype. DNA for the CDR3: TGTGCCAGCAGCTTAGACCAACAGGGGAACACTGAAGCTTTCTTT. It translates to CASSLDQQGNTEAFF. The J gene is TRBJ1-1, the V gene TRBV7-9, with D perhaps matching TRBD1 (6 bases). The V gene's germline CDR1 is SEHNR and CDR2 FQNEAQ (reference sequence). The CDR3 length is 15 residues. The V end was cut by 1 base, the J end by 1 base, with 10 bases between.

The chain recombines TRBV7-2 with TRBJ2-6; D uncertain. V lost 5 bases to trimming and J lost 3 bases, with 11 bases between them. From germline, CDR1 is SGHTA and CDR2 FQGNSA. The CDR3 totals 15 residues. CDR3 sequence (DNA): TGTGCCAGCAGCCCGACTTGGGGTGGGGCCAACGTCCTGACTTTC. This gives the protein CASSPTWGGANVLTF. Variable domain in full (rest from reference TRBV7-2 and TRBJ2-6): GAGVSQSPSNKVTEKGKDVELRCDPISGHTALYWYRQSLGQGLEFLIYFQGNSAPDKSGLPSDRFSAERTGGSVSTLTIQRTQQEDSAVYLCASSPTWGGANVLTFGAGSRLTVL.

A few counts support this clonotype. This CDR3 reads CASSRNSRAGWSSPLHF. In DNA form, the CDR3 reads TGTGCCAGCAGTAGAAATTCAAGGGCAGGGTGGAGTTCACCCCTCCACTTT. The chain couples TRBV6-1 to TRBJ1-6; maybe TRBD1 (5 bases). This CDR3 region has 17 residues. V lost 5 bases, J lost 9 bases, and 23 bases lay in between. Germline CDR1 is MNHNS and CDR2 is SASEGT.

This clonotype showed up just a few times. The V and J genes are TRBV4-1 and TRBJ1-6, with 7 positions matching TRBD1. CDR3 size: 15 residues. The germline V gene encodes CDR1 MGHRA and CDR2 YSYEKL. J was trimmed by 10 bases and V by 1 base; bases with no gene match: 7. Here the CDR3 DNA reads TGCGCCAGCAGCCAAGGGGGACAGAACTCCTCACCCCTCCACTTT. Encoded protein: CASSQGGQNSSPLHF.

This clonotype has a handful of counts. The chain uses TRBV27 and TRBJ1-2; D might be TRBD1 (5 bases). CDR3 length: 12 residues. V was cut by 6 bases and J by 4 bases, with 9 bases left in between. Germline assignment: CDR1 MNHEY and CDR2 SMNVEV (reference sequence). The CDR3 DNA is TGTGCCAGCAGCGACAGACCCTATGGCTACACCTTC. Translated: CASSDRPYGYTF.

This clonotype was counted at least ten times. The chain combines TRBV20-1 with TRBJ1-4; no firm D call. Trimming pared 0 bases from V and 1 base from J, leaving 15 bases between. Germline V lookup: CDR1 DFQATT, CDR2 SNEGSKA (reference sequence). The CDR3 runs 17 residues. This CDR3 is CSAREEGQGRTNEKLFF. In nucleotides, the CDR3 is TGCAGTGCTAGAGAAGAGGGTCAAGGGCGAACTAATGAAAAACTGTTTTTT.

CDR3 in amino acids: CASRSGGGLNGYTF. CDR3 nucleotides: TGTGCCAGCCGCTCCGGTGGGGGGCTAAATGGCTACACCTTC. The V call is TRBV5-6, the J call TRBJ1-2, with D possibly TRBD1 on 6 matching bases. The CDR3 runs 14 residues. V lost 7 bases and J lost 6, with 19 bases in between. Germline V gene lookup returns CDR1 SGHDT and CDR2 YYEEEE.

Many counts were recorded for this clonotype. The chain is built from TRBV5-1 and TRBJ1-4; D is ambiguous. The CDR3 spans 14 residues. Germline V CDR1 and CDR2: SGHRS, YFSETQ. V gave up 3 bases and J gave up 3 bases, with 9 bases separating them. The CDR3 loop is CASSWTASNEKLFF. The DNA of the CDR3 is TGCGCCAGCAGCTGGACGGCTTCTAATGAAAAACTGTTTTTT.

The CDR3: CASSQGTLSYEQYF. The DNA for the CDR3 is TGCGCCAGCAGCCAAGGTACACTCTCCTACGAGCAGTACTTC. The chain is built from TRBV4-1 and TRBJ2-7, with D unresolved. Per germline, CDR1 MGHRA and CDR2 YSYEKL. The CDR3 has 14 amino acids. V shed 1 base and J shed 0 bases, with 7 bases lying between them.

The gene calls are TRBV7-9 and TRBJ2-7; the match to TRBD1 covers 10 bases. Germline CDR1 is SEHNR and CDR2 is FQNEAQ (reference sequence). This CDR3 region has 17 residues. J was trimmed by 4 bases and V by 6 bases; bases with no gene match: 15. CDR3 protein: CASSPISAGTGEYEQYF. CDR3 DNA: TGTGCCAGCAGTCCCATTTCCGCCGGGACAGGGGAGTACGAGCAGTACTTC.

This clonotype was seen a handful of times. CDR3 sequence: CASSPRDRGWDEKLFF. CDR3 in DNA: TGTGCCAGCTCACCCCGGGACAGGGGTTGGGATGAAAAACTGTTTTTT. The chain combines TRBV18 with TRBJ1-4; TRBD1 agrees at 10 bases. Per germline, CDR1 KGHSH and CDR2 LQKENI. The CDR3 has 16 amino acids. With V trimmed by 3 bases and J by 6 bases, 7 bases remained unmatched.

This clonotype occurred a few times. V usage is TRBV2 and J usage is TRBJ2-7, with a possible D match to TRBD2 (5 bases). V was shortened by 1 base and J by 2 bases, with 12 bases between the two germline ends. Per germline, CDR1 SNHLY and CDR2 FYNNEI. This CDR3 contains 15 residues. This CDR3 is CASSEGEPGTYEQYF. The CDR3 region has the DNA TGTGCCAGCAGTGAAGGGGAGCCGGGGACCTACGAGCAGTACTTC.

The gene calls are TRBV29-1 and TRBJ2-2; D tentatively fits TRBD1 or TRBD2 (5 bases each). The CDR3 length is 15 residues. V was pared by 3 bases and J by 6 bases, with 17 bases between. Germline V gene data show CDR1 as SQVTM and CDR2 as ANQGSEA. CDR3 in amino acids: CSVERGQAAPGELFF. The CDR3 bases are TGCAGCGTTGAGAGGGGCCAGGCCGCCCCCGGGGAGCTGTTTTTT.

This clonotype was observed at least ten times. The CDR3, as DNA: TGCAGTGCTAGAGTAGTGGGCCAGGCGAACACCGGGGAGCTGTTTTTT. It specifies CSARVVGQANTGELFF. V is TRBV20-1 and J is TRBJ2-2; unclear D gene. There are 16 residues in the CDR3. Germline V gene data show CDR1 as DFQATT and CDR2 as SNEGSKA (reference sequence). The ends were cut back, 1 base at V and 0 bases at J, with 12 bases in the middle.

Many counts were recorded for this clonotype. The gene calls are TRBV20-1 and TRBJ2-7; 10 positions agree with TRBD1. Germline V gene lookup returns CDR1 DFQATT and CDR2 SNEGSKA (reference sequence). The CDR3 runs to 15 residues. Unmatched junction bases numbered 7, after V lost 0 bases and J lost 5 bases. The CDR3 region is CSARDPGQGINEQYF. CDR3 DNA: TGCAGTGCTAGAGATCCGGGACAGGGGATCAACGAGCAGTACTTC.

This clonotype showed up many times. The V and J genes are TRBV20-1 and TRBJ2-3; tentative D call: TRBD2 (6 bases). The CDR3 contains 12 residues. V was trimmed by 6 bases and J by 6 bases, leaving 13 bases between them. CDR1 and CDR2 (germline): DFQATT, SNEGSKA (reference sequence). The CDR3 DNA reads TGCAGTGCCTTGACTAGTGCGGATACGCAGTATTTT. Translated, it gives CSALTSADTQYF.

This clonotype was seen at least ten times. This sequence joins TRBV20-1 and TRBJ2-3, with 9 bases fitting TRBD1. This CDR3 spans 16 amino acids. V lost 6 bases, J lost 6 bases, and 16 bases stayed unmatched. Germline loops: CDR1 DFQATT, CDR2 SNEGSKA (reference sequence). The CDR3: CSARSSRDRVVDTQYF. In nucleotides, the CDR3 is TGCAGTGCCAGGTCCAGCCGGGACAGGGTAGTGGATACGCAGTATTTT.

As for this clonotype: Given a much more abundant clone one base away, this may be a read error. V gene TRBV20-1 combines with J gene TRBJ2-1; D is unclear. CDR1 and CDR2 (germline): DFQATT, SNEGSKA (reference sequence). The CDR3 runs to 14 residues. The CDR3 DNA reads as TGCAGTGCTAAGTGGATAGTGGGGAATTATGAGCAGGTCTTC. Its protein product is CSAKWIVGNYEQVF.